The rows below give T cell receptor beta chains drawn from one sample of a study of T cells in localized non-small cell lung cancer. Assay: immunoSEQ multiplex PCR; the TCRdb copy retains only in-frame clones and omits some. Among 28,000 or so clones, less than 95% were seen once, and the ten largest hold about 4.4%. This specimen consisted of peripheral blood, obtained before any cancer treatment. These receptors were taken from a female donor at least 60 years old with stage II squamous cell lung carcinoma. Both conserved end residues are part of each CDR3. The order of the fields is clone size, D gene, V gene, J gene, CDR3 protein, CDR3 DNA. The D gene is left open where the match is weak. Not every row has a clone size; where given, it reads once, few, many or a size class.

NA	NA	TRBV30	TRBJ1-1	CAWGYDVNTEAFF	TGTGCCTGGGGTTACGACGTGAACACTGAAGCTTTCTTT
NA	TRBD1	TRBV5-6	TRBJ1-2	CASSSNPGTGKGYGYTF	TGTGCCAGCAGCTCAAATCCCGGGACAGGGAAGGGCTATGGCTACACCTTC
NA	TRBD1	TRBV10-3	TRBJ1-2	CAISPTGRDYGYTF	TGTGCCATCAGTCCGACAGGGAGGGACTATGGCTACACCTTC
NA	NA	TRBV28	TRBJ2-7	CASSFPAKDLTYEQYF	TGTGCCAGCAGTTTTCCCGCTAAGGATCTGACGTACGAGCAGTACTTC
NA	NA	TRBV7-9	TRBJ1-2	CASSLAVAPNGYTF	TGTGCCAGCAGCTTAGCGGTTGCACCGAACGGCTACACCTTC
once	NA	TRBV7-9	TRBJ2-7	CASSGGDSGVAEQYF	TGTGCCAGCAGCGGAGGGGACTCGGGTGTAGCCGAGCAGTACTTC
NA	TRBD2	TRBV5-4	TRBJ2-1	CASSLAGGPVNEQFF	TGTGCCAGCAGTCTGGCGGGAGGGCCGGTCAATGAGCAGTTCTTC
NA	NA	TRBV29-1	TRBJ1-1	CSVVNTGNTAFF	TGCAGCGTGGTGAATACGGGAAACACCGCTTTCTTT
NA	NA	TRBV27	TRBJ1-6	CASSLGQGGYNSPLHF	TGTGCCAGCAGTTTAGGGCAGGGAGGATATAATTCACCCCTCCACTTT
once	NA	TRBV2	TRBJ2-2	CASTLAGELFF	TGTGCCAGCACCCTTGCGGGGGAGCTGTTTTTT
NA	NA	TRBV6-6	TRBJ2-5	CASSLLLVQETQYF	TGTGCCAGCAGTCTCCTACTAGTCCAAGAGACCCAGTACTTC
NA	TRBD1	TRBV7-9	TRBJ1-1	CASSPRDRENTEAFF	TGTGCCAGCAGCCCTAGGGACAGGGAAAACACTGAAGCTTTCTTT
few	TRBD2	TRBV7-3	TRBJ2-1	CASSPKGLAGGLNEQFF	TGTGCCAGCAGCCCAAAGGGGCTAGCGGGGGGGCTCAATGAGCAGTTCTTC
NA	NA	TRBV6-6	TRBJ2-7	CASSYPPGQSYEQYF	TGTGCCAGCAGTTACCCACCGGGTCAATCCTACGAGCAGTACTTC
NA	TRBD2	TRBV5-4	TRBJ2-5	CASSSGSGRGQETQYF	TGTGCCAGCAGCTCTGGTAGCGGGAGAGGCCAAGAGACCCAGTACTTC
NA	NA	TRBV7-2	TRBJ2-7	CASSRDGLYEQYF	TGTGCCAGCAGCCGAGACGGGCTCTACGAGCAGTACTTC
NA	NA	TRBV30	TRBJ1-6	CAWWLAGGSPLHF	TGTGCCTGGTGGTTGGCGGGGGGATCACCCCTCCACTTT
NA	TRBD1	TRBV5-1	TRBJ1-2	CASSSETGGYGYTF	TGCGCCAGCAGCTCGGAGACAGGGGGCTATGGCTACACCTTC
NA	NA	TRBV7-7	TRBJ2-3	CASRSAGYTQYF	TGTGCTAGCAGGTCAGCCGGATATACGCAGTATTTT
NA	TRBD1	TRBV9	TRBJ1-1	CASSVGDRDDTEAFF	TGTGCCAGCAGCGTAGGGGACAGGGATGACACTGAAGCTTTCTTT
NA	TRBD2	TRBV11-3	TRBJ2-1	CASSMNSGTIDSYNEQFF	TGTGCCAGCAGCATGAATAGCGGGACAATTGACTCCTACAATGAGCAGTTCTTC
NA	NA	TRBV7-2	TRBJ1-2	CASSLGLGVPGYTF	TGTGCCAGCAGCTTAGGGCTCGGCGTGCCTGGCTACACCTTC
NA	NA	TRBV12-1	TRBJ2-7	CASSCGGNYSYEQYF	TGTGCCAGCAGTTGCGGCGGAAATTACTCCTACGAGCAGTACTTC
NA	NA	TRBV2	TRBJ1-1	CASRKGQVNTEAFF	TGTGCCAGCAGGAAGGGGCAGGTGAACACTGAAGCTTTCTTT
NA	NA	TRBV2	TRBJ1-6	CASGTGYANSPLHF	TGTGCCAGCGGAACCGGGTACGCTAATTCACCCCTCCACTTT
NA	NA	TRBV7-9	TRBJ1-2	CASSLTDTPATF	TGTGCCAGCAGCTTAACTGACACCCCTGCCACCTTC
NA	TRBD1	TRBV13	TRBJ2-3	CASSMLPPGQGPDTQYF	TGTGCCAGCAGCATGCTACCCCCGGGACAGGGGCCAGATACGCAGTATTTT
NA	TRBD2	TRBV19	TRBJ2-3	CASSRGGLAHPTDTQYF	TGTGCCAGTAGTAGAGGGGGACTAGCGCACCCCACAGATACGCAGTATTTT
NA	NA	TRBV5-1	TRBJ1-5	CASSYSTGPYVGNQPQHF	TGCGCCAGCAGCTATTCTACCGGACCCTACGTAGGCAATCAGCCCCAGCATTTT
NA	NA	TRBV5-6	TRBJ2-2	CASSFEDSFPGELFF	TGTGCCAGCAGCTTCGAGGACAGTTTTCCCGGGGAGCTGTTTTTT
NA	TRBD2	TRBV2	TRBJ2-5	CASRGRERQETQYF	TGTGCCAGCAGGGGGCGGGAGCGCCAAGAGACCCAGTACTTC
NA	NA	TRBV6-5	TRBJ1-1	CASPVGNTEAFF	TGTGCCAGCCCAGTAGGGAACACTGAAGCTTTCTTT
NA	NA	TRBV7-2	TRBJ1-2	CASSLVYGGYTF	TGTGCCAGCAGCTTAGTATACGGTGGCTACACCTTC
NA	NA	TRBV4-1	TRBJ1-1	CASSQDTGARAFF	TGCGCCAGCAGCCAAGATACGGGCGCAAGAGCTTTCTTT
few	TRBD2	TRBV5-4	TRBJ2-2	CASSSSGGRGTGELFF	TGTGCCAGCAGCTCGAGCGGGGGCCGGGGCACCGGGGAGCTGTTTTTT
NA	TRBD2	TRBV28	TRBJ2-2	CASSTGGWAGELFF	TGTGCCAGCAGCACCGGGGGGTGGGCCGGGGAGCTGTTTTTT
NA	NA	TRBV27	TRBJ1-1	CASSQGAEAFF	TGTGCCAGCAGCCAGGGTGCTGAAGCTTTCTTT
NA	TRBD1	TRBV15	TRBJ1-5	CATSLGTGGNQPQHF	TGTGCCACCAGCCTCGGGACAGGGGGCAATCAGCCCCAGCATTTT
NA	TRBD1	TRBV7-8	TRBJ1-6	CASSSGQVFGFVNSPLHF	TGTGCCAGCAGCTCGGGACAGGTATTCGGCTTCGTTAATTCACCCCTCCACTTT
NA	NA	TRBV28	TRBJ1-4	CASSLIGEGEKLFF	TGTGCCAGCAGTTTGATAGGGGAGGGAGAAAAACTGTTTTTT
NA	TRBD2	TRBV7-2	TRBJ2-5	CASSLGLAGPQYF	TGTGCCAGCAGCTTGGGACTAGCGGGTCCCCAGTACTTC
NA	NA	TRBV11-2	TRBJ2-5	CASSPEWDPPGETQYF	TGTGCCAGCAGTCCAGAGTGGGACCCCCCTGGGGAGACCCAGTACTTC
NA	NA	TRBV10-1	TRBJ2-7	CANYLWSYEQYF	TGCGCCAACTATCTCTGGAGCTACGAGCAGTACTTC
NA	TRBD2	TRBV18	TRBJ2-5	CASSSTSGIETQYF	TGTGCCAGCTCGTCGACTAGCGGAATCGAGACCCAGTACTTC
once	NA	TRBV6-5	TRBJ2-2	CASSYPGSGELFF	TGTGCCAGCAGTTACCCCGGATCCGGGGAGCTGTTTTTT
NA	TRBD1	TRBV7-9	TRBJ1-1	CASSLRTGGTEAFF	TGTGCCAGCAGCTTACGGACAGGGGGTACTGAAGCTTTCTTT
NA	NA	TRBV5-1	TRBJ1-1	CASSLDRMRGNTEAFF	TGCGCCAGCAGCTTGGACAGGATGAGGGGGAACACTGAAGCTTTCTTT